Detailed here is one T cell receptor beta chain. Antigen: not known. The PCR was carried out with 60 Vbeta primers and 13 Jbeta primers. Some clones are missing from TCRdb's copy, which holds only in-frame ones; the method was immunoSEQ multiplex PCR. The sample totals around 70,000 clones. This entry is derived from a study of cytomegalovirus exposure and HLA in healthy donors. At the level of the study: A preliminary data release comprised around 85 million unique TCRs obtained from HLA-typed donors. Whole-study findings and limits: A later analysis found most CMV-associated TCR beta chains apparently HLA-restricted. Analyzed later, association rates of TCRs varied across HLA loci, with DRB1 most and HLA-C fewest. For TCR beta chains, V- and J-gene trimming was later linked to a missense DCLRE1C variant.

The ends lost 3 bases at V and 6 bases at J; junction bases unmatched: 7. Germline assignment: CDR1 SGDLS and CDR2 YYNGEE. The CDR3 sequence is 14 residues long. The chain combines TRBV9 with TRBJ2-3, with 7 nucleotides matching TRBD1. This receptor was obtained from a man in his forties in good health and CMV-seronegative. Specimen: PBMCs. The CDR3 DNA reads TGTGCCAGCAGCGGACCACAGGGGATCGATACGCAGTATTTT. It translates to CASSGPQGIDTQYF.